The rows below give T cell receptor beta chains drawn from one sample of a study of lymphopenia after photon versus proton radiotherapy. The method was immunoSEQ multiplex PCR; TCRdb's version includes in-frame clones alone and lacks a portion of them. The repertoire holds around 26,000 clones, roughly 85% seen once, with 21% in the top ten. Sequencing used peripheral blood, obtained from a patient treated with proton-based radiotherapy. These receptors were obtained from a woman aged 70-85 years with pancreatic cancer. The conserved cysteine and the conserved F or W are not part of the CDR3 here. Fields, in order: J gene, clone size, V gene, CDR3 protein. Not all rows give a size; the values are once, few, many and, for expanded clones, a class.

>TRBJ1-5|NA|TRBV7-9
ASSRAGEPQH
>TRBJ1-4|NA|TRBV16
ASSPNEKLF
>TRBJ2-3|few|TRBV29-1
SVVVRPMTDTQY
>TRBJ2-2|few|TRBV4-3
ASSHGPTRVTGELF
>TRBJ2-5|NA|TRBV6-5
ASSFGGETQY
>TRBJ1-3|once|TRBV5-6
ASSLQGSSGNTIY
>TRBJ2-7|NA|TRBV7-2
ASSSNSWDRGWYEQY
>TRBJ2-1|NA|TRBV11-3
ASTPGLAGGGSYNEQF
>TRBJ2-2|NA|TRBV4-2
ASTPGQDLGRELF
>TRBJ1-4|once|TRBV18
ASSPKLTDRENEKLF
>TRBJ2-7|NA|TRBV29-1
SVAGQHYEQY
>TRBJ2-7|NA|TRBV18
ASSPGTGLSYEQY
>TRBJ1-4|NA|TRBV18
ASSLGEGAAEKLF
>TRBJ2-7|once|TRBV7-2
ASSLAGTANSYEQY
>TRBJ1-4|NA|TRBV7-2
ASSPSQTPLGATNEKLF
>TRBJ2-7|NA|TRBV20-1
SARLIYEQY
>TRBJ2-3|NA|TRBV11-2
ASSLESPGLFPTRSDTQY
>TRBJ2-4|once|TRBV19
ASGEGAKNIQY
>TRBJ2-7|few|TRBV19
ASSIVGQDYEQY
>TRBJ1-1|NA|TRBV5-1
ASSLSGLNTEAF
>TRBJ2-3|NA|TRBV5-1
ASSLGQEPRVYTQY
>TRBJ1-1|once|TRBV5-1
ASSPQGGNTEAF
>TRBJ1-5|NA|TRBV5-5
ASSTMGVSNQPQH